This T cell receptor (beta chain) originates from a study of human T cells and chemical hapten exposure. Overall study context: Diphenylcyclopropenone doses were given weekly to the scalps of patients across the roughly 22-week study. TCR yields per sample varied, mainly owing to small pooled library volume differences. Upper-back patches of 0.01% DPC were read at 6 days.

MiXCR, run by TCRdb on the RACE reads, gives a single entry per CDR3 protein. The table lists roughly 120,000 distinct CDR3 sequences, about an eighth of them singletons. Time point meaning: patch test 1, 2 weeks after DPC sensitization. Regarding treatment: therapeutic diphenylcyclopropenone sensitization with weekly scalp DPC. The CDR3 totals 14 residues. V lost 1 base and J 6 bases, leaving 12 bases between the germline ends. Germline CDR1 is SGHTA and CDR2 is FQGNSA. This chain connects TRBV7-2 to TRBJ1-1; D might be TRBD1 (6 bases). The receptor comes from a woman aged 45-59 years with alopecia areata. Some clones in this sample may be carry-over from other donors' samples. Specimen: whole blood, collected in connection with sensitization to the hapten diphenylcyclopropenone (DPC). CDR3 DNA: TGTGCCAGCAGCTTAGGGCAGGGGATGGCTGAAGCTTTCTTT. Its translation is CASSLGQGMAEAFF.